The 19 T cell receptor beta chains listed next were all sequenced from one sample in a study of blood T cell repertoires in COVID-19. Clones were read by immunoSEQ multiplex PCR, and TCRdb kept only the in-frame ones, dropping some. Of about 220,000 clones listed, roughly 80% are singletons. The specimen sequenced was peripheral blood. The receptors were sampled from a man aged 30 to 45 with active or convalescent COVID-19.

This rearrangement joins TRBV19 to TRBJ1-5, with D maybe TRBD1 (6 bases). The V and J ends lost 3 bases and 1 base respectively, with 10 bases between them. The germline gives CDR1 LNHDA, CDR2 SQIVND (reference sequence). The CDR3 has 15 amino acids. The DNA for the CDR3 is TGTGCCAGTAGTATCGGGGGGCTCAGCAATCAGCCCCAGCATTTT. It translates to CASSIGGLSNQPQHF.

Note on this clone: The junction does not match germline at one end; this may be a read error. The rearrangement links TRBV3-1 (or the pseudogene TRBV3-2) to TRBJ2-1; maybe TRBD2 (6 bases). This CDR3 contains 15 residues. Germline CDR1 LGHDT, CDR2 YNNKEL (reference sequence). The CDR3 DNA follows: TGTGCCAGCAGCCAAGATCCGGGAGACTACAGTGAGCAGTTCTTC. This translates into CASSQDPGDYSEQFF.

The chain links TRBV27 to TRBJ1-1; D remains ambiguous. The V and J ends lost 0 bases and 8 bases respectively, with 10 bases between them. The CDR3 extends over 13 amino acids. The germline CDR1 and CDR2 sequences are MNHEY and SMNVEV (reference sequence). CDR3 protein: CASSLSSGSEAFF. Here the CDR3 DNA reads TGTGCCAGCAGTTTATCCTCGGGGAGCGAAGCTTTCTTT.

This chain connects TRBV6-6 to TRBJ1-5; weak D call: TRBD1 (5 bases). Per germline, CDR1 MNHNY and CDR2 SVGAGI (reference sequence). The germline V and J ends were trimmed by 4 bases and 7 bases, with 11 bases remaining between them. This CDR3 has 13 amino acids. CDR3 coding DNA: TGTGCCAGCAGTTCGGGGGGTAGCCAGCCCCAGCATTTT. It translates to CASSSGGSQPQHF.

The chain uses TRBV18 and TRBJ1-4; TRBD1 agrees at 9 bases. V lost 3 bases and J lost 10; bases outside the gene matches: 6. This CDR3 spans 14 amino acids. Germline V gene lookup returns CDR1 KGHSH and CDR2 LQKENI. This chain's CDR3 is CASSPDRGFGKLFF. CDR3 bases: TGTGCCAGCTCACCGGACAGGGGCTTCGGAAAACTGTTTTTT. Supplemented by reference TRBV18 and TRBJ1-4, the full variable domain reads NAGVMQNPRHLVRRRGQEARLRCSPMKGHSHVYWYRQLPEEGLKFMVYLQKENIIDESGMPKERFSAEFPKEGPSILRIQQVVRGDSAAYFCASSPDRGFGKLFFGSGTQLSVL.

The chain uses TRBV7-2 and TRBJ2-2; D unclear. V was pared by 1 base and J by 4 bases, with 4 bases between. The CDR3 is made up of 13 amino acids. Germline V lookup: CDR1 SGHTA, CDR2 FQGNSA. CDR3 in amino acids: CASSLVATGELFF. CDR3 sequence (DNA): TGTGCCAGCAGCTTAGTGGCCACCGGGGAGCTGTTTTTT.

The chain uses TRBV4-3 and TRBJ2-5, with TRBD1 identical over 9 bases. The CDR3 runs to 14 residues. With V trimmed by 3 bases and J by 5 bases, 4 bases remained unmatched. Germline V gene sequence: CDR1 LGHNA, CDR2 YSLEER. The CDR3, as DNA: TGCGCCAGCAGCCAGGACAGGGGTTGGGAGACCCAGTACTTC. This gives the protein CASSQDRGWETQYF.

The rearrangement joins TRBV7-3 to TRBJ2-7, with 9 bases that match TRBD1. In germline, CDR1 is SGHTA, CDR2 FQGTGA. V was pared by 1 base and J by 1 base, with 5 bases of the junction left unmatched. The CDR3 consists of 16 residues. CDR3 protein: CASSLIGGTGSYEQYF. In DNA, the CDR3 is TGTGCCAGCAGCTTAATCGGGGGGACAGGGTCCTACGAGCAGTACTTC.

This clone was counted a single time. This chain links TRBV11-3 with TRBJ2-1, with TRBD2 matching 10 bases. Trimming at V came to 6 bases and at J to 5 bases, leaving 1 base not matched to a gene. Germline CDR1 is SGHNT and CDR2 is YENEEA. CDR3 length equals 13 residues. This CDR3 reads CASRAGGDNEQFF. CDR3 bases: TGTGCCAGCAGAGCGGGGGGGGACAATGAGCAGTTCTTC.

This rearrangement joins TRBV18 to TRBJ2-3; TRBD2 matches 14 bases. Unmatched junction bases numbered 6, after V lost 5 bases and J lost 8 bases. In germline, CDR1 is KGHSH, CDR2 LQKENI. The CDR3 sequence is 15 residues long. The CDR3 DNA sequence: TGTGCCAGCTCAGAACGACTAGCGGGAGGGCCTACGCAGTATTTT. It specifies CASSERLAGGPTQYF.

The chain has TRBV29-1 and TRBJ2-7; D is unclear. Trimming took off 4 bases at V and 7 bases at J, with 14 bases between the two ends. CDR3 length: 12 amino acids. Germline assignment: CDR1 SQVTM and CDR2 ANQGSEA. CDR3 DNA sequence: TGCAGCGTTGGATGGTCCGAGCGTGAGCAGTACTTC. This codes for CSVGWSEREQYF.

The chain joins TRBV28 to TRBJ1-2; the D gene is possibly TRBD1 (6 bases). Trimming pared 7 bases from V and 6 bases from J, leaving 15 bases between. From germline, CDR1 is MDHEN and CDR2 SYDVKM. The CDR3 length is 13 residues. DNA for the CDR3: TGTGCCAGCACCCCTCCCAGGGGTCATGGCTACACCTTC. Its protein product is CASTPPRGHGYTF.

V and J are TRBV28 and TRBJ2-7; 8 positions agree with TRBD2. Losses at the gene ends were 4 bases for V and 1 base for J; bases not matched to a gene: 6. Germline lookup yields CDR1 MDHEN and CDR2 SYDVKM. The CDR3 runs to 15 residues. The CDR3, as DNA: TGTGCCAGCAGTTCTGCCGGGGGGGGGTCCTACGAGCAGTACTTC. Translating gives CASSSAGGGSYEQYF.

J is TRBJ2-1 and V is TRBV19; 14 nucleotides line up with TRBD2. The J segment lost 4 bases and the V segment lost 3 bases, leaving 11 bases of the junction unmatched. The CDR3 length is 19 residues. The V gene's germline CDR1 is LNHDA and CDR2 SQIVND (reference sequence). This CDR3 is CASSIPPTSGGANYNEQFF. The CDR3 nucleotides read TGTGCCAGTAGTATCCCTCCGACTAGCGGGGGGGCGAATTACAATGAGCAGTTCTTC.

This rearrangement joins TRBV29-1 to TRBJ1-2; D remains unclear. Germline V CDR1 and CDR2: SQVTM, ANQGSEA. CDR3 size: 13 residues. Trimming removed 0 bases from V and 5 bases from J, with 10 bases in between. The CDR3 bases are TGCAGCGTTGAAGATGAGGAGGTTTATGGCTACACCTTC. It encodes CSVEDEEVYGYTF. The whole variable domain, remainder taken from reference TRBV29-1 and TRBJ1-2, is SAVISQKPSRDICQRGTSLTIQCQVDSQVTMMFWYRQQPGQSLTLIATANQGSEATYESGFVIDKFPISRPNLTFSTLTVSNMSPEDSSIYLCSVEDEEVYGYTFGSGTRLTVV.

V usage is TRBV20-1 and J usage is TRBJ1-1, with D possibly matching TRBD1 (6 bases). Germline-derived CDR1 and CDR2 are DFQATT and SNEGSKA (reference sequence). V lost 3 bases and J 3 bases, leaving 17 bases between the germline ends. This CDR3 is built from 15 residues. The DNA for the CDR3 is TGCAGTGCTAGTAATCCGGGGGGGGCGGACACTGAAGCTTTCTTT. Its protein product is CSASNPGGADTEAFF.

CDR3 amino acids: CASTSLGGREYTEAFF. The CDR3 region has the DNA TGTGCCAGCACCAGCTTAGGAGGACGGGAGTACACTGAAGCTTTCTTT. V usage is TRBV28 and J usage is TRBJ1-1; D call uncertain. This CDR3 region has 16 residues. V lost 7 bases to trimming and J lost 3 bases, with 21 bases between them. Germline CDR1 reads MDHEN; CDR2 reads SYDVKM. Full variable domain (remainder filled in from reference TRBV28 and TRBJ1-1): DVKVTQSSRYLVKRTGEKVFLECVQDMDHENMFWYRQDPGLGLRLIYFSYDVKMKEKGDIPEGYSVSREKKERFSLILESASTNQTSMYLCASTSLGGREYTEAFFGQGTRLTVV.

The chain carries TRBV28 and TRBJ2-5; the match to TRBD2 covers 10 bases. Trimming took 1 base from V and 5 from J; bases not matched to a gene: 4. Germline values: CDR1 MDHEN, CDR2 SYDVKM. CDR3 size: 15 residues. In DNA form, the CDR3 reads TGTGCCAGCAGTTTATCCCTGACTAGCGGGGAGACCCAGTACTTC. This sequence encodes CASSLSLTSGETQYF.

This clone was seen once. The chain employs TRBV12-3 or TRBV12-4 and TRBJ2-5; D possibly corresponds to TRBD2 (5 bases). Trimming left V 2 bases short and J 4 bases short, with 8 bases between. CDR3 length: 13 residues. The CDR3 DNA reads TGTGCCAGCAGTTTAACTAGAGGAGAGACCCAGTACTTC. It translates to CASSLTRGETQYF.